These 17 T cell receptor beta chains originate from one sample sequenced in a study of blood T cell repertoires in COVID-19. Libraries were prepared by immunoSEQ multiplex PCR; TCRdb keeps only in-frame clonotypes and omits some of them. The sample lists 200,000 to 300,000 clones, around nine tenths seen once, with roughly 0.89% in the top ten. The sample was peripheral blood. The receptor source for this set is a young man with COVID-19, enrolled during active disease.

The V call is TRBV5-1, the J call TRBJ2-1, with 10 nucleotides matching TRBD2. This CDR3 has 15 amino acids. With V trimmed by 3 bases and J by 6 bases, 6 bases remained unmatched. CDR1 and CDR2 from the germline V gene are SGHRS and YFSETQ. CDR3 sequence (DNA): TGCGCCAGCAGCTCGAAACTAGCGGGGAGCAATGAGCAGTTCTTC. It yields the protein CASSSKLAGSNEQFF.

Here the CDR3 reads CASSQEGVNTGELFF. In DNA form, the CDR3 reads TGTGCCAGCAGCCAAGAAGGGGTTAACACCGGGGAGCTGTTTTTT. This rearrangement joins TRBV4-2 to TRBJ2-2, with D perhaps TRBD1 (5 bases). The CDR3 has 15 residues. V was trimmed by 0 bases and J by 2 bases, leaving 7 bases between them. Germline V gene data show CDR1 as LGHNA and CDR2 as YNFKEQ.

The chain uses TRBV6-5 and TRBJ2-7, with D possibly being TRBD1 (5 bases). Trimming took 6 bases from V and 3 from J, leaving 12 bases between them. In germline, CDR1 is MNHEY, CDR2 SVGAGI. The CDR3 extends over 13 amino acids. The DNA of the CDR3 is TGTGCCAGCAGCCAGCAGGGTTTCTACGAGCAGTACTTC. Its protein product is CASSQQGFYEQYF.

The V gene is TRBV5-4, the J gene TRBJ1-2; 7 bases align to TRBD1. The ends lost 0 bases at V and 5 bases at J; junction bases unmatched: 4. The germline CDR1 and CDR2 sequences are SGHNT and YYREEE (reference sequence). The CDR3 consists of 14 residues. DNA for the CDR3: TGTGCCAGCAGCTTGGTAGGACAGGAATATGGCTACACCTTC. Translating gives CASSLVGQEYGYTF.

V and J are TRBV2 and TRBJ1-4, with 7 bases that match TRBD1. The junction had 7 bases not matched to a gene; V was cut back by 4 bases and J by 2 bases. The CDR3 contains 16 residues. The germline CDR1 and CDR2 sequences are SNHLY and FYNNEI. CDR3 region: CASSATGALTNEKLFF. The CDR3 nucleotides are TGTGCCAGCAGTGCCACAGGGGCCCTTACTAATGAAAAACTGTTTTTT.

The rearrangement joins TRBV3-1 (or the pseudogene TRBV3-2) to TRBJ2-3, with TRBD2 matching over 8 bases. The germline gives CDR1 LGHDT, CDR2 YNNKEL (reference sequence). The CDR3 length is 16 residues. Unmatched junction bases numbered 6, after V lost 4 bases and J lost 0 bases. In nucleotides, the CDR3 is TGTGCCAGCAGCCGCGCGGGGGGTCCTAGCACAGATACGCAGTATTTT. It translates to CASSRAGGPSTDTQYF.

This chain joins TRBV5-4 and TRBJ1-1; 10 bases are shared with TRBD1. Germline CDR1 SGHNT, CDR2 YYREEE (reference sequence). There are 20 residues in the CDR3. The ends lost 6 bases at V and 4 bases at J; junction bases unmatched: 24. The CDR3 reads CASTTPGETGGRVLGTEAFF. The CDR3 DNA reads as TGTGCCAGCACGACGCCAGGCGAGACAGGGGGCCGGGTCCTTGGCACTGAAGCTTTCTTT.

This chain joins TRBV6-2 or TRBV6-3 and TRBJ1-5; 8 bases align to TRBD1. CDR3 length: 16 residues. Germline assignment: CDR1 MNHEY and CDR2 SVGEGT. J lost 0 bases, V lost 3 bases, and 4 bases had no gene match. The CDR3 loop reads CASSYSRGLSNQPQHF. Here the CDR3 DNA reads TGTGCCAGCAGTTATTCCAGGGGGCTTAGCAATCAGCCCCAGCATTTT.

Of note for this clone: The sample carries other DNA sequences with the same CDR3. The rearrangement joins TRBV5-4 to TRBJ1-3; possibly TRBD1 for D (6 bases). Germline loops: CDR1 SGHNT, CDR2 YYREEE (reference sequence). With 0 bases removed from V and 4 bases from J, the gap between germline ends came to 8 bases. The CDR3 is made up of 14 amino acids. The CDR3: CASSLDRAGNTIYF. CDR3 DNA: TGTGCCAGCAGCTTGGACAGGGCCGGAAACACCATATATTTT.

This chain connects TRBV10-2 to TRBJ2-1, with D possibly being TRBD1 (5 bases). CDR3 length equals 16 residues. CDR1 is WSHSY and CDR2 is SAAADI in the germline V gene. Trimming took 2 bases from V and 5 from J, leaving 16 bases between them. The CDR3 DNA reads TGCGCCAGCAGTGAGGCAGGGCTCGATGGCCACAATGAGCAGTTCTTC. Translation: CASSEAGLDGHNEQFF.

The chain carries TRBV19 and TRBJ2-1; D is uncertain. Per the germline V gene, CDR1 is LNHDA and CDR2 is SQIVND (reference sequence). V lost 7 bases to trimming and J lost 6 bases, with 16 bases between them. This CDR3 comprises 14 residues. The CDR3 protein is CASTSGLQSNEQFF. CDR3 coding DNA: TGTGCCAGTACCTCAGGTTTGCAGAGCAATGAGCAGTTCTTC.

The V and J genes are TRBV9 and TRBJ2-2; 13 nucleotides line up with TRBD2. This CDR3 has 16 amino acids. Germline CDR1 reads SGDLS; CDR2 reads YYNGEE. V trimming: 3 bases; J trimming: 5 bases; junction bases outside the gene matches: 4. The CDR3 protein is CASSARLAGGTGELFF. The CDR3, as DNA: TGTGCCAGCAGCGCGCGACTAGCGGGGGGAACCGGGGAGCTGTTTTTT.

This chain uses TRBV11-2 with TRBJ1-6; D may be TRBD1 (6 bases). The CDR3 has 13 residues. The V and J ends lost 5 bases and 11 bases respectively, with 13 bases between them. Germline CDR1 SGHAT, CDR2 FQNNGV. The CDR3: CASSSSGTPPLHF. The CDR3 DNA follows: TGTGCCAGCAGCAGCTCCGGGACACCACCCCTCCACTTT.

The chain combines TRBV15 with TRBJ1-5; possibly TRBD1 for D (6 bases). The CDR3 contains 15 residues. CDR1 LNHNV and CDR2 YYDKDF come from the germline V gene (reference sequence). Trimming removed 6 bases from V and 9 bases from J, with 21 bases in between. In DNA form, the CDR3 reads TGTGCCACCAGTCCGCCGGGACACGGTCGGGGGCCCCAGCATTTT. As protein: CATSPPGHGRGPQHF.

The rearrangement uses TRBV2 and TRBJ2-3; 11 positions agree with TRBD2. Germline lookup yields CDR1 SNHLY and CDR2 FYNNEI. J lost 4 bases, V lost 6 bases, and 6 bases had no gene match. This CDR3 spans 15 amino acids. CDR3 sequence (DNA): TGTGCCAGCAGGGGACCGGGACTAGCGGCAGATACGCAGTATTTT. Translating it yields CASRGPGLAADTQYF.

The chain carries TRBV10-3 and TRBJ2-7; 8 nucleotides align to TRBD1. The junction had 15 bases not matched to a gene; V was cut back by 3 bases and J by 2 bases. The germline V gene has CDR1 ENHRY and CDR2 SYGVKD. The CDR3 runs 18 residues. The CDR3 loop reads CAISDPGAVRTGTYEQYF. In DNA, the CDR3 is TGTGCCATCAGTGATCCCGGGGCCGTCCGGACAGGGACCTACGAGCAGTACTTC.

This rearrangement joins TRBV4-2 to TRBJ2-3, with 7 bases identical to TRBD1. The length of the CDR3 is 13 residues. V gave up 1 base and J gave up 9 bases; unmatched junction bases: 4. Germline V gene sequence: CDR1 LGHNA, CDR2 YNFKEQ. CDR3 sequence reads: CASSQAPGQTQYF. CDR3 coding DNA: TGTGCCAGCAGCCAAGCACCGGGACAGACGCAGTATTTT.